This passage covers 7 T cell receptor beta chains from one sample sequenced in a study of T cells in Graves' hyperthyroidism and ophthalmopathy. Amplification of TCR beta CDR3 regions used RNA as the template. HTBI primers were used for first-round RT-PCR of the TCR CDR3. MiXCR was run by TCRdb on the multiplex PCR reads, yielding one entry per CDR3 protein. The table has 300,000 to 350,000 distinct CDR3 sequences, 16% seen once. The sequenced material came from blood. The receptors were sampled from a man under 40 with Graves' hyperthyroidism.

This clonotype was seen at least ten times. The chain carries TRBV4-2 and TRBJ2-3, with 10 bases lining up with TRBD2. Germline assignment: CDR1 LGHNA and CDR2 YNFKEQ. CDR3 size: 17 residues. The trim removed 0 bases at V and 2 bases at J, leaving 5 bases unmatched. The CDR3 nucleotides are TGTGCCAGCAGCCAAGAAATTAGCGGGGGGAACACAGATACGCAGTATTTT. As protein: CASSQEISGGNTDTQYF.

This clonotype has more than one count but fewer than ten. V and J are TRBV5-1 and TRBJ2-7, with D perhaps TRBD1 (8 bases). Trimming took 6 bases from V and 2 from J, leaving 12 bases between them. This CDR3 comprises 13 residues. CDR1 and CDR2 from the germline V gene are SGHRS and YFSETQ. CDR3 sequence: CASNRGGTYEQYF. CDR3 DNA: TGCGCCAGCAACAGGGGGGGGACCTACGAGCAGTACTTC.

This clonotype was detected a few times. The chain recombines TRBV19 with TRBJ2-1; no firm D call. V was shortened by 6 bases and J by 6 bases, with 24 bases between the two germline ends. CDR3 length: 17 residues. Germline V gene lookup returns CDR1 LNHDA and CDR2 SQIVND (reference sequence). The CDR3 DNA sequence: TGTGCCAGTAGGAGTCTTTGGGCGGCCCCTTCCGCCAATGAGCAGTTCTTC. It specifies CASRSLWAAPSANEQFF. The entire variable domain, with the rest obtained from reference TRBV19 and TRBJ2-1, is as follows: DGGITQSPKYLFRKEGQNVTLSCEQNLNHDAMYWYRQDPGQGLRLIYYSQIVNDFQKGDIAEGYSVSREKKESFPLTVTSAQKNPTAFYLCASRSLWAAPSANEQFFGPGTRLTVL.

Turning to this clonotype: This may be a read error: a much more frequent sequence differs by one nucleotide. The J gene is TRBJ2-2, the V gene TRBV5-1, with 9 positions matching TRBD1. The V gene end was trimmed by 4 bases and the J gene end by 1 base; junction bases not matched to a gene: 8. This CDR3 spans 17 amino acids. Germline-derived CDR1 and CDR2 are SGHRS and YFSETQ. The CDR3 coding sequence is TGCGCCAGCAGCCGGGACAGGGAAAACCTGAACACCGGGGAGCTGTTTTTT. It translates to CASSRDRENLNTGELFF.

This clonotype was seen ten or more times. The J gene is TRBJ1-5, the V gene TRBV11-2; a possible D gene is TRBD1 (5 bases). In germline, CDR1 is SGHAT, CDR2 FQNNGV. The CDR3 is made up of 14 amino acids. Trimming took 1 base from V and 7 from J, leaving 11 bases between them. This CDR3 reads CASSLAGMGQPQHF. CDR3 DNA sequence: TGTGCCAGCAGCTTAGCAGGGATGGGACAGCCCCAGCATTTT. Variable domain in full (rest from reference TRBV11-2 and TRBJ1-5): EAGVAQSPRYKIIEKRQSVAFWCNPISGHATLYWYQQILGQGPKLLIQFQNNGVVDDSQLPKDRFSAERLKGVDSTLKIQPAKLEDSAVYLCASSLAGMGQPQHFGDGTRLSIL.

A few counts support this clonotype. The chain has TRBV19 and TRBJ2-5, with a weak D call TRBD2 (5 bases). The CDR3 is 13 amino acids. Trimming removed 5 bases at V and 4 bases at J, with 11 bases between. Germline CDR1 is LNHDA and CDR2 is SQIVND (reference sequence). The chain's CDR3 is CASSLRTAETQYF. For the CDR3, the DNA is TGTGCCAGTAGTCTCCGGACTGCAGAGACCCAGTACTTC.

This clonotype was observed many times. The chain uses TRBV20-1 and TRBJ2-5; D gene ambiguous. CDR1 DFQATT and CDR2 SNEGSKA come from the germline V gene (reference sequence). This CDR3 has 17 amino acids. V was clipped by 0 bases and J by 1 base, with 18 bases between them. CDR3 protein: CSARDQQSIGPQETQYF. CDR3 sequence (DNA): TGCAGTGCTAGAGATCAACAGAGTATAGGGCCCCAAGAGACCCAGTACTTC.